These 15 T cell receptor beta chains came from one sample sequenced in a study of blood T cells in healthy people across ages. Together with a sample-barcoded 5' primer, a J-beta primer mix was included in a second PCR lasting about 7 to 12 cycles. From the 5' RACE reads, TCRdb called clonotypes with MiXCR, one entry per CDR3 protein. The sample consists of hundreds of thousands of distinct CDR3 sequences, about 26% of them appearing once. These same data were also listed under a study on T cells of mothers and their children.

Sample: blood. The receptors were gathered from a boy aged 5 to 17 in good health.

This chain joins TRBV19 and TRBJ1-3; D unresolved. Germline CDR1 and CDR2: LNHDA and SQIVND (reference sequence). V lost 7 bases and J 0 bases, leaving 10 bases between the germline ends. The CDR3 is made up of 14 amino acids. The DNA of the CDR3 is TGTGCCAGTAATCACAGCCCCTCTGGAAACACCATATATTTT. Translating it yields CASNHSPSGNTIYF.

The CDR3 DNA sequence: TGCAGTGCTAGAGAGGCGGGGCGCGGCCCTGAAGCTTTCTTT. Protein: CSAREAGRGPEAFF. The J gene is TRBJ1-1, the V gene TRBV20-1; TRBD1 might be the D (5 bases). V lost 0 bases and J lost 6, with 14 bases in between. Looked up from germline, CDR1 is DFQATT and CDR2 is SNEGSKA (reference sequence). The CDR3 is 14 residues long.

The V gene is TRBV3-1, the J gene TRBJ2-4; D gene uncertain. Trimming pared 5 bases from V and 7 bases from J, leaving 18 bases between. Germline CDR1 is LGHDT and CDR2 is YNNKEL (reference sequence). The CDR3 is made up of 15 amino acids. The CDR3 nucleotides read TGTGCCAGCAGCTCCCCGACGGTGATGGGGAACATTCAGTACTTC. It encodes CASSSPTVMGNIQYF.

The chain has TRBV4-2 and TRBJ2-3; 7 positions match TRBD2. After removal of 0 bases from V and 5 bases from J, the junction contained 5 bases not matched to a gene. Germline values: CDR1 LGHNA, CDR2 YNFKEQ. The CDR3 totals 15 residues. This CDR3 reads CASSQDRAGLDTQYF. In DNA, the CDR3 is TGTGCCAGCAGCCAAGACCGAGCGGGGCTAGATACGCAGTATTTT.

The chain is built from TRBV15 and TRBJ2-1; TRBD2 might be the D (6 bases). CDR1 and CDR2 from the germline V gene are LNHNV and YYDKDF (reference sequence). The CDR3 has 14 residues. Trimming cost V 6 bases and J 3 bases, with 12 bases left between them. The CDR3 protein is CATSEVGSYNEQFF. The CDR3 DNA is TGTGCCACCAGTGAAGTCGGGAGCTACAATGAGCAGTTCTTC.

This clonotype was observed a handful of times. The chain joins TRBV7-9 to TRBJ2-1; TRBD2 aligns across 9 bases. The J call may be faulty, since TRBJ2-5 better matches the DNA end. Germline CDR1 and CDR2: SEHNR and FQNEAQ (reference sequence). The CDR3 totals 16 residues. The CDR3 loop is CASSLLRGGAEETQYF. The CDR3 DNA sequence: TGTGCCAGCAGCTTACTTCGCGGGGGGGCCGAGGAGACCCAGTACTTC.

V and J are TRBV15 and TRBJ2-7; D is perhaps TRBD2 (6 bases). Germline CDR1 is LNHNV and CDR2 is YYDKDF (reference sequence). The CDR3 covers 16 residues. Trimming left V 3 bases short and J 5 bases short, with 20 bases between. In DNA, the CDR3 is TGTGCCACCAGCAGCCCCCACGGGCTAGCGCGAAACGAGCAGTACTTC. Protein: CATSSPHGLARNEQYF.

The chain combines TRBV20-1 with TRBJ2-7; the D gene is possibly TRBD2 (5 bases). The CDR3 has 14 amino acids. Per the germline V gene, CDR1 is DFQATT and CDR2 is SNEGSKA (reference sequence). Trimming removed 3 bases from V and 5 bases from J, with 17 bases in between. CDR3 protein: CSARGSALGNEQYF. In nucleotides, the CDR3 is TGCAGTGCTAGGGGTTCCGCCCTCGGGAACGAGCAGTACTTC.

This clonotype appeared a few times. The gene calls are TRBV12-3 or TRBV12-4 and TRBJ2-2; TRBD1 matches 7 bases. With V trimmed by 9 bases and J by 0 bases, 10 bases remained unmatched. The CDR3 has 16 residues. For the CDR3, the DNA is TGTGCCAGTACACAGGGGTCAATCGCGAACACCGGGGAGCTGTTTTTT. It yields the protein CASTQGSIANTGELFF.

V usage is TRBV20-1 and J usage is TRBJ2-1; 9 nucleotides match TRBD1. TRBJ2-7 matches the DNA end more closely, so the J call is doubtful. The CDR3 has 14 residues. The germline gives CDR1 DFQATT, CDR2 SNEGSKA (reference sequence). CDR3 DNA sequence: TGCAGTGCTAGGCTAGGACAGGGGCTTTACGAGCAGTACTTC. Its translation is CSARLGQGLYEQYF.

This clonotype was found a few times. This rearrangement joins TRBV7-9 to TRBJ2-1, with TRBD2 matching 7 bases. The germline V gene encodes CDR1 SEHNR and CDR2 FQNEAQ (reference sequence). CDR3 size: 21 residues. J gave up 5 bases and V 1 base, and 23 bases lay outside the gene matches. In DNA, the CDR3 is TGTGCCAGCAGCTTAGGGAGTCGCGGGCTAGCGGACCTAATGCTACACAATGAGCAGTTCTTC. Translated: CASSLGSRGLADLMLHNEQFF. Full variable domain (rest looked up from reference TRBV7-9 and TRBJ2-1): DTGVSQNPRHKITKRGQNVTFRCDPISEHNRLYWYRQTLGQGPEFLTYFQNEAQLEKSRLLSDRFSAERPKGSFSTLEIQRTEQGDSAMYLCASSLGSRGLADLMLHNEQFFGPGTRLTVL.

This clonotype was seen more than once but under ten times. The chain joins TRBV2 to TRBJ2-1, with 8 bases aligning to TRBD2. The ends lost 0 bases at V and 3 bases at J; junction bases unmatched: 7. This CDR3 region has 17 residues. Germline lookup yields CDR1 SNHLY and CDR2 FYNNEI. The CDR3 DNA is TGTGCCAGCAGTGAAGCCCCCCGGCTAGCGGGCTACAATGAGCAGTTCTTC. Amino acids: CASSEAPRLAGYNEQFF.

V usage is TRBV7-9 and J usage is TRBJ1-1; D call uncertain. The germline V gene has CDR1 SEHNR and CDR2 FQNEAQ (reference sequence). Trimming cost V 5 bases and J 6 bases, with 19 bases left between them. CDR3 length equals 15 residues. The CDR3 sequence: CASSPRGWRAAEAFF. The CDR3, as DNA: TGTGCCAGCAGCCCCCGAGGGTGGAGGGCGGCTGAAGCTTTCTTT.

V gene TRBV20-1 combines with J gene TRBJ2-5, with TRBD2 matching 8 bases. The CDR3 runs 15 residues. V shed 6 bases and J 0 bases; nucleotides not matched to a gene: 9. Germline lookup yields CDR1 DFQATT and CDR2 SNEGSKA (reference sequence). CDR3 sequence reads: CSAPRGSGDQETQYF. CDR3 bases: TGCAGTGCCCCGAGGGGTAGCGGGGACCAAGAGACCCAGTACTTC.

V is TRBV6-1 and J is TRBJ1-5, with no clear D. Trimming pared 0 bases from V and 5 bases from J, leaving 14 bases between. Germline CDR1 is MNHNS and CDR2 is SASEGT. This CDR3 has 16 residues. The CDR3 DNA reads TGTGCCAGCAGTGAAGCGGGCCGAAAGCTGGATCAGCCCCAGCATTTT. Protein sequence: CASSEAGRKLDQPQHF.